The 15 T cell receptor beta chains reported below all come from one sample, sequenced in a study of blood T cells in healthy people across ages. Primed by a sample-barcoded 5' primer and a J-beta primer mix, a second PCR proceeded for about 6 to 11 cycles. MiXCR, applied by TCRdb to the 5' RACE reads, yields one record per CDR3 protein. The sample consists of 450,000 to 600,000 distinct CDR3 sequences, about 26% of them appearing once. A further study also used this sample, focusing on T cells of mothers and their children.

The sequencing input was blood. These receptors were obtained from a boy aged 2 to 9 in good health.

The chain employs TRBV15 and TRBJ2-1; D is perhaps TRBD1 or TRBD2 (5 bases each). This CDR3 spans 19 amino acids. CDR1 is LNHNV, CDR2 YYDKDF, per germline (reference sequence). V lost 0 bases and J 6 bases, leaving 24 bases between the germline ends. The CDR3 protein is CATSRDPSRVGLFSNEQFF. The CDR3 DNA sequence: TGTGCCACCAGCAGAGATCCCAGCAGGGTAGGACTCTTTTCCAATGAGCAGTTCTTC.

In regard to this clonotype: The germline gene is not matched at one end of the junction; a read error may be the cause. V and J are TRBV28 and TRBJ2-5, with 10 bases that match TRBD1. The CDR3 consists of 13 residues. Germline-derived CDR1 and CDR2 are MDHEN and SYDVKM. The CDR3 nucleotides are TGTGCCTCCGGGACAGGGGCCCCAGAGGCCCAGCACTTC. It translates to CASGTGAPEAQHF.

This chain links TRBV4-3 with TRBJ2-5, with 8 bases fitting TRBD2. This CDR3 has 20 residues. The V gene's germline CDR1 is LGHNA and CDR2 YSLEER. J was trimmed by 7 bases and V by 1 base; bases with no gene match: 23. The CDR3 is CASSQGPGGTGLGSHWTQYF. The DNA for the CDR3 is TGCGCCAGCAGCCAAGGCCCCGGGGGCACGGGACTAGGGTCACATTGGACCCAGTACTTC.

The rearrangement uses TRBV20-1 and TRBJ2-3, with D perhaps TRBD1 or TRBD2 (6 bases each). CDR3 length: 15 amino acids. V lost 3 bases to trimming and J lost 1 base, with 14 bases between them. The V gene's germline CDR1 is DFQATT and CDR2 SNEGSKA (reference sequence). The CDR3 loop reads CSASLSGAGTDTQYF. The CDR3 DNA reads as TGCAGTGCTAGTCTTTCGGGGGCTGGCACAGATACGCAGTATTTT.

This clonotype was seen only a few times. This chain links TRBV12-3 or TRBV12-4 with TRBJ2-2; D might be TRBD1 (6 bases). Trimming shortened V by 6 bases and J by 0 bases, and 8 bases separated the two germline ends. The CDR3 sequence is 14 residues long. The CDR3 DNA reads TGTGCCAGCAGGACAGGACCGAACACCGGGGAGCTGTTTTTT. Amino acids: CASRTGPNTGELFF.

This clonotype has a handful of counts. The chain combines TRBV29-1 with TRBJ2-3, with D possibly matching TRBD2 (6 bases). Between the trimmed V and J ends, which lost 7 bases and 4 bases, there was a span of 15 bases. The CDR3 totals 13 residues. Germline lookup yields CDR1 SQVTM and CDR2 ANQGSEA. CDR3 residues: CSAEELASDTQYF. The CDR3 DNA follows: TGCAGCGCCGAAGAACTAGCTTCAGATACGCAGTATTTT.

The chain uses TRBV6-6 and TRBJ2-7; no definite D call. Between the trimmed V and J ends, which lost 5 bases and 5 bases, there was a span of 7 bases. The CDR3 has 11 amino acids. Germline values: CDR1 MNHNY, CDR2 SVGAGI (reference sequence). The CDR3 coding sequence is TGTGCCAGCAGTGCCAAAAACGAGCAGTACTTC. Its protein is CASSAKNEQYF.

This clonotype was seen a handful of times. At one of its ends the junction is not consistent with the germline gene, which may arise from a read error. The chain has TRBV29-1 and TRBJ2-5, with unresolved D. This CDR3 is built from 12 residues. Germline lookup yields CDR1 SQVTM and CDR2 ANQGSEA. CDR3 sequence (DNA): TGCAGCGTTGATACTATCCAAGGGACCCAGTACTTC. This gives the protein CSVDTIQGTQYF.

The table lists this clonotype with a few counts. The chain links TRBV6-1 to TRBJ2-7; the D gene is possibly TRBD2 (6 bases). The CDR3 runs 13 residues. Trimming took off 5 bases at V and 6 bases at J, with 14 bases between the two ends. Germline CDR1 is MNHNS and CDR2 is SASEGT. This chain's CDR3 is CASSPRLDVEQYF. In nucleotides, the CDR3 is TGTGCCAGCAGTCCCCGACTAGACGTCGAGCAGTACTTC.

The chain carries TRBV7-9 and TRBJ2-5; TRBD1 matches 7 bases. The germline CDR1 and CDR2 sequences are SEHNR and FQNEAQ (reference sequence). V shed 2 bases, J shed 0 bases, and the junction held 6 bases outside the gene matches. The CDR3 spans 16 residues. CDR3 residues: CASSLRDREYQETQYF. For the CDR3, the DNA is TGTGCCAGCAGCTTAAGGGACAGAGAATACCAAGAGACCCAGTACTTC.

This clonotype appeared a few times. The V and J genes are TRBV29-1 and TRBJ2-5, with a tentative D call TRBD1 (6 bases). Germline CDR1 is SQVTM and CDR2 is ANQGSEA. This CDR3 has 13 amino acids. Deletions cut 6 bases from V and 4 bases from J, with 15 bases between. In DNA form, the CDR3 reads TGCAGCGTCGAGCAGGGGAGAAGAGAGACCCAGTACTTC. Translation gives CSVEQGRRETQYF.

This clonotype came up a few times. A single base separates this from a much larger clone, so it may be a read error. No conserved phenylalanine or tryptophan is present at the end of the CDR3, so a read error is the likely explanation. V usage is TRBV7-9 and J usage is TRBJ2-1, with TRBD2 matching over 8 bases. The junction had 0 bases not matched to a gene; V was cut back by 1 base and J by 7 bases. The CDR3 runs to 13 residues. Germline CDR1 is SEHNR and CDR2 is FQNEAQ (reference sequence). CDR3 DNA: TGTGCCAGCAGCTTAGGCGGGAGGAATGAGCAGTTCCTC. Its protein product is CASSLGGRNEQFL.

This clonotype has just a few counts. The V call is TRBV5-6, the J call TRBJ1-6; D gene ambiguous. CDR1 and CDR2 from the germline V gene are SGHDT and YYEEEE. The CDR3 loop spans 16 amino acids. The ends were cut back, 4 bases at V and 0 bases at J, with 11 bases in the middle. CDR3 in DNA: TGTGCCAGCAGCAATGGCTGGAGCTCCTATAATTCACCCCTCCACTTT. This sequence encodes CASSNGWSSYNSPLHF.

This clonotype was detected a few times. The conserved phenylalanine or tryptophan is not found at the CDR3 terminus, so this likely reflects a read error. The chain employs TRBV12-3 or TRBV12-4 and TRBJ2-1; possibly TRBD1 for D (6 bases). Between the trimmed V and J ends, which lost 0 bases and 7 bases, there was a span of 19 bases. The CDR3 runs to 17 residues. This chain's CDR3 is CASSLAPGRGIINEQFL. In DNA form, the CDR3 reads TGTGCCAGCAGTTTAGCCCCCGGCAGGGGTATTATTAATGAGCAGTTCCTC.

This clonotype appeared a few times. This chain joins TRBV6-2 or TRBV6-3 and TRBJ2-3, with TRBD2 identical over 10 bases. V trimming: 4 bases; J trimming: 5 bases; junction bases outside the gene matches: 3. The CDR3 spans 14 residues. In germline, CDR1 is MNHEY, CDR2 SVGEGT. The CDR3, as DNA: TGTGCCAGCAGTTCCTCTAGCGGGGGAGATACGCAGTATTTT. Encoded protein: CASSSSSGGDTQYF.